Each of the 9 T cell receptor beta chains below was sequenced from the same sample in a study of T-cell reconstitution after alpha-beta-depleted transplantation in children. Unique molecular identifiers tagged the TCRbeta library. TCRdb re-called the PCR reads through MiXCR, storing one row per CDR3 protein. The top ten hold approximately 8% of the sample, which has fewer than 120,000 distinct CDR3 sequences, about 9.3% seen once. The sample was PBMCs from the stem cell graft donor, taken from the stem cell graft. The receptor source for this set is a human donor who donated a stem cell graft to a child with acute lymphoblastic leukemia.

This clonotype showed up many times. The V gene is TRBV29-1, the J gene TRBJ2-1, with TRBD2 matching over 14 bases. The CDR3 runs to 17 residues. J lost 3 bases, V lost 5 bases, and 9 bases had no gene match. CDR1 and CDR2 from the germline V gene are SQVTM and ANQGSEA. The DNA for the CDR3 is TGCAGCGTTCCGGGACTAGCGGGAGCCCGGCGCTACAATGAGCAGTTCTTC. It is translated as CSVPGLAGARRYNEQFF.

The sample holds many counts of this clonotype. J is TRBJ1-2 and V is TRBV7-2, with 7 bases that match TRBD1. This CDR3 contains 13 residues. Germline V CDR1 and CDR2: SGHTA, FQGNSA. J was trimmed by 6 bases and V by 5 bases; bases with no gene match: 6. This CDR3 is CASSRRGRDGYTF. The DNA of the CDR3 is TGTGCCAGCAGCCGTAGGGGGCGAGATGGCTACACCTTC.

This clonotype was seen at least ten times. This chain connects TRBV12-5 to TRBJ2-5; D not certain. The CDR3 runs to 13 residues. Per germline, CDR1 LGHNT and CDR2 FRNRAP. Trimming removed 1 base from V and 5 bases from J, with 8 bases in between. CDR3 DNA: TGTGCTAGTGGTTTGGGCACGGCGGAGACCCAGTACTTC. It yields the protein CASGLGTAETQYF.

This clonotype has ten or more counts. The V and J genes are TRBV6-2 or TRBV6-3 and TRBJ1-3; the D gene is possibly TRBD1 (6 bases). Germline V lookup: CDR1 MNHEY, CDR2 SVGEGT. The CDR3 consists of 14 residues. V was clipped by 7 bases and J by 0 bases, with 10 bases between them. This CDR3 is CASTGQLSGNTIYF. The CDR3 DNA sequence: TGTGCCAGCACCGGACAGCTCTCTGGAAACACCATATATTTT.

This clonotype was seen many times. This sequence joins TRBV7-2 and TRBJ2-1; 13 bases fit TRBD2. CDR3 size: 17 residues. The V gene end was trimmed by 2 bases and the J gene end by 6 bases; junction bases not matched to a gene: 7. From germline, CDR1 is SGHTA and CDR2 FQGNSA. This CDR3 is CASSLQGTSGEFNEQFF. CDR3 DNA sequence: TGTGCCAGCAGCTTACAAGGGACTAGCGGGGAGTTCAATGAGCAGTTCTTC.

This clonotype was recorded many times. V and J are TRBV20-1 and TRBJ2-5, with D perhaps matching TRBD2 (5 bases). V was pared by 5 bases and J by 2 bases, with 15 bases between. The CDR3 consists of 14 residues. CDR1 is DFQATT and CDR2 is SNEGSKA in the germline V gene (reference sequence). CDR3 region: CSASPPRGQETQYF. CDR3 bases: TGCAGTGCTTCTCCCCCCCGCGGGCAAGAGACCCAGTACTTC.

This clonotype appeared many times. The chain employs TRBV12-3 or TRBV12-4 and TRBJ2-2; D perhaps matches TRBD1 (5 bases). The V and J ends lost 6 bases and 7 bases respectively, with 15 bases between them. The CDR3 has 14 amino acids. The chain's CDR3 is CASRTGPRVGELFF. In DNA form, the CDR3 reads TGTGCCAGCAGAACCGGGCCCAGGGTCGGGGAGCTGTTTTTT.

This clonotype was picked up many times. This chain links TRBV5-6 with TRBJ2-5, with D possibly being TRBD1 or TRBD2 (5 bases each). Germline CDR1 SGHDT, CDR2 YYEEEE. Trimming took off 5 bases at V and 4 bases at J, with 15 bases between the two ends. This CDR3 contains 14 residues. CDR3 nucleotide sequence: TGTGCCAGCAGAGACCAGGGACGCGGAGAGACCCAGTACTTC. Its translation: CASRDQGRGETQYF.

This clonotype was observed at least ten times. This chain uses TRBV29-1 with TRBJ2-5; 10 positions match TRBD1. From germline, CDR1 is SQVTM and CDR2 ANQGSEA. CDR3 size: 13 residues. With 4 bases clipped from V and 5 bases from J, the junction kept 4 bases outside the gene matches. DNA of the CDR3: TGCAGCGTTGTCGGGACAGGGGTTGAGACCCAGTACTTC. Translated, it gives CSVVGTGVETQYF.